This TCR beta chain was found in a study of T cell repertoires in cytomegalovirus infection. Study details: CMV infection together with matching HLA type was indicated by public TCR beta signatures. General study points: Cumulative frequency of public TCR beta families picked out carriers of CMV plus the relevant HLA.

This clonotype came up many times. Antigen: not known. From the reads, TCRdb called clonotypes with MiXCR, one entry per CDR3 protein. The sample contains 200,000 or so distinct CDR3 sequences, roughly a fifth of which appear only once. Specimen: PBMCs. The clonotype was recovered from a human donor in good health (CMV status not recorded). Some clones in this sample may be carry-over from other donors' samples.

This chain's CDR3 is CASSPRGFWVGYTF. The CDR3 DNA sequence: TGTGCCAGCAGTCCCCGGGGGTTCTGGGTTGGCTACACCTTC. The chain couples TRBV12-3 or TRBV12-4 to TRBJ1-2; a possible D gene is TRBD1 (5 bases). The V end lost 5 bases, the J end lost 7 bases, and 17 bases lay between the germline ends. The CDR3 totals 14 residues.